A single TCR beta chain is shown here with its context. Its antigen is undetermined. These data come from a study of cytomegalovirus exposure and HLA in healthy donors. Study-wide points: Within an earlier analysis, most TCR beta V segments proved productive either about 87% or about 30% of the time. No immune exposure information besides CMV serostatus was available. Analysis was performed later, and it showed HLA-associated TCR beta chains to be more clonally expanded than equally common others. Indistinguishable V segments such as TRBV6-2 and TRBV6-3 were excluded.

The PCR ran on 60 Vbeta and 13 Jbeta primers. Method: immunoSEQ multiplex PCR; TCRdb's copy keeps in-frame clones and lacks some. This table has around 140,000 clones, roughly 79% appearing once. CDR3 length: 16 residues. V trimming: 4 bases; J trimming: 5 bases; junction bases outside the gene matches: 13. Looked up from germline, CDR1 is SGHRS and CDR2 is YFSETQ. The TCR was taken from a male donor in good health and CMV-seronegative. The sequenced sample was PBMCs. The chain is built from TRBV5-1 and TRBJ2-7; the match to TRBD2 covers 9 bases. Here the CDR3 reads CASSPPLLAGRDEQYF. CDR3 bases: TGCGCCAGCAGCCCGCCTTTGCTAGCGGGGCGCGACGAGCAGTACTTC.